The 18 T cell receptor beta chains presented below share a single source sample, sequenced in a study of OX40 agonist ivuxolimab in advanced cancers. Sequenced by immunoSEQ multiplex PCR; TCRdb stores in-frame clones only, minus some. This sample yields roughly 34,000 clones, of which around 83% are seen a single time; approximately 2% belongs to the top ten. The starting material was CD4+ or CD8+ T cells sorted from blood, obtained in a trial of the OX40 agonist ivuxolimab. These receptor sequences come from an adult with an advanced solid tumor such as melanoma, head and neck, liver or kidney cancer.

This clone was counted a few times. The chain is built from TRBV7-3 and TRBJ1-5; 7 bases fit TRBD1. The CDR3 contains 18 residues. Trimming took 6 bases from V and 3 from J; bases not matched to a gene: 17. Germline V gene sequence: CDR1 SGHTA, CDR2 FQGTGA. CDR3 sequence (DNA): TGTGCCAGCAGGGGGACAGCCACCTGGCGTATTGACAATCAGCCCCAGCATTTT. As protein: CASRGTATWRIDNQPQHF.

The chain couples TRBV7-9 to TRBJ1-1; D is undetermined. The CDR3 is 11 residues long. The V and J ends lost 1 base and 8 bases respectively, with 5 bases between them. Looked up from germline, CDR1 is SEHNR and CDR2 is FQNEAQ (reference sequence). The CDR3 spells CASSLDGEAFF. CDR3 nucleotide sequence: TGTGCCAGCAGCTTAGACGGGGAAGCTTTCTTT.

The V gene is TRBV9, the J gene TRBJ2-1, with unresolved D. V shed 0 bases and J shed 5 bases, with 12 bases lying between them. The CDR3 has 15 residues. Germline V gene lookup returns CDR1 SGDLS and CDR2 YYNGEE. The chain's CDR3 is CASSVVGAPNNEQFF. The CDR3 DNA reads TGTGCCAGCAGCGTAGTAGGAGCTCCGAACAATGAGCAGTTCTTC. Full variable domain (rest looked up from reference TRBV9 and TRBJ2-1): DSGVTQTPKHLITATGQRVTLRCSPRSGDLSVYWYQQSLDQGLQFLIQYYNGEERAKGNILERFSAQQFPDLHSELNLSSLELGDSALYFCASSVVGAPNNEQFFGPGTRLTVL.

The CDR3 spells CASSLERSYEQYF. Here the CDR3 DNA reads TGTGCCAGCAGCTTAGAACGATCCTACGAGCAGTACTTC. The V gene is TRBV7-8, the J gene TRBJ2-7; D is unresolved. Between the trimmed V and J ends, which lost 1 base and 1 base, there was a span of 5 bases. CDR3 length equals 13 residues. Germline CDR1 reads SGHVS; CDR2 reads FQNEAQ.

CDR3 coding DNA: TGTGCCAGCAGCTTAGGGGTCCCGGGACGGCGATTCCATGGCTACACCTTC. Amino acid sequence: CASSLGVPGRRFHGYTF. The rearrangement joins TRBV7-9 to TRBJ1-2, with D tentatively TRBD1 (5 bases). The CDR3 is 17 residues long. Germline-derived CDR1 and CDR2 are SEHNR and FQNEAQ (reference sequence). V lost 1 base, J lost 6 bases, and 21 bases lay in between.

The chain has TRBV6-5 and TRBJ2-1; D tentatively reads TRBD1 or TRBD2 (6 bases each). The CDR3 is 16 residues long. Germline V gene lookup returns CDR1 MNHEY and CDR2 SVGAGI. With 2 bases removed from V and 6 bases from J, the gap between germline ends came to 17 bases. This chain's CDR3 is CASSYVWGAGGNEQFF. CDR3 nucleotide sequence: TGTGCCAGCAGTTACGTATGGGGGGCCGGGGGCAATGAGCAGTTCTTC.

V gene TRBV27 combines with J gene TRBJ2-2; D may be TRBD1 or TRBD2 (5 bases each). Germline V gene lookup returns CDR1 MNHEY and CDR2 SMNVEV (reference sequence). The CDR3 is 15 amino acids. Trimming removed 6 bases from V and 3 bases from J, with 14 bases in between. CDR3 region: CASRDSGRHTGELFF. The CDR3 DNA follows: TGTGCCAGCAGGGACTCGGGACGCCACACCGGGGAGCTGTTTTTT.

The V gene is TRBV7-8, the J gene TRBJ2-7; D possibly uses TRBD1 or TRBD2 (5 bases each). Germline V gene lookup returns CDR1 SGHVS and CDR2 FQNEAQ. Trimming shortened V by 3 bases and J by 4 bases, and 10 bases separated the two germline ends. There are 13 residues in the CDR3. The CDR3 nucleotides read TGTGCCAGCAGCTTGGGGGACGGATACGAGCAGTACTTC. Protein sequence: CASSLGDGYEQYF.

The chain is built from TRBV11-2 and TRBJ2-5, with unresolved D. The DNA matches TRBJ2-7 better at its end, which makes the J call doubtful. This CDR3 has 14 residues. Germline-derived CDR1 and CDR2 are SGHAT and FQNNGV. The CDR3 DNA is TGTGCCAGCAGCTCCTCTGCTACTTCCTACGAGCAGTACTTC. It encodes CASSSSATSYEQYF.

This chain links TRBV15 with TRBJ2-1; TRBD2 agrees at 7 bases. There are 18 residues in the CDR3. Trimming took 0 bases from V and 4 from J; bases not matched to a gene: 12. The germline CDR1 and CDR2 sequences are LNHNV and YYDKDF (reference sequence). In DNA form, the CDR3 reads TGTGCCACCAGCAGAGACGGCCGGGACTACTATGTATACAATGAGCAGTTCTTC. Amino acid sequence: CATSRDGRDYYVYNEQFF. The full variable domain, rest sourced from reference TRBV15 and TRBJ2-1, is DAMVIQNPRYQVTQFGKPVTLSCSQTLNHNVMYWYQQKSSQAPKLLFHYYDKDFNNEADTPDNFQSRRPNTSFCFLDIRSPGLGDTAMYLCATSRDGRDYYVYNEQFFGPGTRLTVL.

The table lists this clone with a few counts. The chain combines TRBV7-9 with TRBJ1-4; no clear D gene. The CDR3 loop spans 15 amino acids. Germline values: CDR1 SEHNR, CDR2 FQNEAQ (reference sequence). The V gene lost 2 bases and the J gene lost 1 base, with 8 bases spanning the gap. CDR3 region: CASSLKARTNEKLFF. CDR3 sequence (DNA): TGTGCCAGCAGCTTAAAGGCCAGAACTAATGAAAAACTGTTTTTT.

The chain links TRBV6-5 to TRBJ2-2; 13 nucleotides align to TRBD2. Germline V gene data show CDR1 as MNHEY and CDR2 as SVGAGI. There are 14 residues in the CDR3. Germline trimming cut 5 bases from V and 17 bases from J; bases unmatched to any gene: 11. The CDR3: CASSTGLAGARAFF. The DNA of the CDR3 is TGTGCCAGCAGTACAGGACTAGCGGGGGCCCGGGCCTTTTTT.

CDR3 residues: CATSLGGFSGANVLTF. The CDR3 nucleotides are TGTGCCACCTCCTTAGGGGGGTTCTCTGGGGCCAACGTCCTGACTTTC. The rearrangement joins TRBV2 to TRBJ2-6; either TRBD1 or TRBD2 may fit D (6 bases each). This CDR3 has 16 amino acids. Looked up from germline, CDR1 is SNHLY and CDR2 is FYNNEI. V shed 10 bases and J shed 0 bases, with 16 bases lying between them.

The genes are TRBV4-1 and TRBJ1-4; no clear D. Germline V gene lookup returns CDR1 MGHRA and CDR2 YSYEKL. Trimming cost V 0 bases and J 15 bases, with 17 bases left between them. CDR3 length equals 14 residues. This chain's CDR3 is CASSQDQRASLVFF. DNA of the CDR3: TGCGCCAGCAGCCAAGATCAGAGGGCTAGCTTGGTGTTTTTT.

The rearrangement uses TRBV14 and TRBJ2-3; 8 bases agree with TRBD2. J lost 2 bases, V lost 6 bases, and 10 bases had no gene match. CDR3 length equals 16 residues. The germline CDR1 and CDR2 sequences are SGHDN and FVKESK. The CDR3 loop reads CASRGQAGANTDTQYF. The CDR3 coding sequence is TGTGCCAGCAGAGGCCAAGCGGGGGCCAACACAGATACGCAGTATTTT.

The chain combines TRBV9 with TRBJ2-3; no reliable D call. The CDR3 length is 11 residues. Trimming took off 0 bases at V and 6 bases at J, with 2 bases between the two ends. Germline CDR1 is SGDLS and CDR2 is YYNGEE. CDR3: CASSVEDTQYF. In DNA form, the CDR3 reads TGTGCCAGCAGCGTAGAGGATACGCAGTATTTT. The entire variable domain, with the rest obtained from reference TRBV9 and TRBJ2-3, is as follows: DSGVTQTPKHLITATGQRVTLRCSPRSGDLSVYWYQQSLDQGLQFLIQYYNGEERAKGNILERFSAQQFPDLHSELNLSSLELGDSALYFCASSVEDTQYFGPGTRLTVL.

This clone was found a few times. The rearrangement joins TRBV28 to TRBJ2-7; D is possibly TRBD1 (5 bases). The CDR3 length is 16 residues. Germline V CDR1 and CDR2: MDHEN, SYDVKM. V gave up 3 bases and J gave up 0 bases, with 15 bases separating them. The CDR3 spells CASSFIRVQSSYEQYF. CDR3 DNA: TGTGCCAGCAGTTTCATCAGGGTCCAGAGCTCCTACGAGCAGTACTTC.

Only one count was recorded for this clone. The chain uses TRBV6-1 and TRBJ2-5, with D hard to call. There are 11 residues in the CDR3. The germline CDR1 and CDR2 sequences are MNHNS and SASEGT. V lost 6 bases to trimming and J lost 5 bases, with 7 bases between them. DNA of the CDR3: TGTGCCAGCAGCCGGCGGGAGACCCAGTACTTC. As protein: CASSRRETQYF.